This passage covers 18 T cell receptor beta chains from one sample sequenced in a study of blood T cells in healthy people across ages. A second PCR of about 6 to 12 cycles used a sample-barcoded 5' primer and a J-beta primer mix. TCRdb re-derived calls from the 5' RACE reads in MiXCR, one entry per CDR3 protein. This table has about 1.4 million distinct CDR3 sequences, approximately 59% appearing once. Sequencing was performed on blood. Receptors were obtained from a young man in good health.

The chain is built from TRBV5-6 and TRBJ2-7; D is unclear. Trimming removed 2 bases from V and 2 bases from J, with 11 bases in between. The CDR3 runs 14 residues. Germline V gives CDR1 SGHDT, CDR2 YYEEEE. Here the CDR3 reads CASSLSWFPYEQYF. For the CDR3, the DNA is TGTGCCAGCAGCTTAAGCTGGTTCCCCTACGAGCAGTACTTC.

This chain uses TRBV4-1 with TRBJ2-3, with 7 bases that match TRBD2. CDR1 MGHRA and CDR2 YSYEKL come from the germline V gene. Trimming removed 1 base from V and 6 bases from J; junction bases left unmatched: 10. The CDR3 consists of 16 residues. The CDR3 DNA reads as TGCGCCAGCAGCCAAGTTCTAACTGGGGGGGTTGATACGCAGTATTTT. The encoded protein is CASSQVLTGGVDTQYF.

This sequence joins TRBV3-1 and TRBJ2-7; either TRBD1 or TRBD2 may supply D (5 bases each). From germline, CDR1 is LGHDT and CDR2 YNNKEL (reference sequence). V was clipped by 4 bases and J by 6 bases, with 13 bases between them. The CDR3 sequence is 13 residues long. CDR3 nucleotide sequence: TGTGCCAGCAGCCTCCGGGACCATGGCGAGCAGTACTTC. This encodes CASSLRDHGEQYF.

This clonotype was detected once. The CDR3 loop is CASCLMNTEAFF. For the CDR3, the DNA is TGTGCCAGCTGCCTTATGAACACTGAAGCTTTCTTT. V usage is TRBV12-3 or TRBV12-4 and J usage is TRBJ1-1; no definite D call. V lost 8 bases to trimming and J lost 0 bases, with 7 bases between them. CDR3 size: 12 residues.

Only a few counts were recorded for this clonotype. The genes are TRBV6-2 or TRBV6-3 and TRBJ2-7, with a possible D match to TRBD2 (6 bases). Germline assignment: CDR1 MNHEY and CDR2 SVGEGT. CDR3 length: 14 residues. Trimming stripped 6 bases from V and 3 bases from J, with 15 bases between. The CDR3 DNA reads as TGTGCCAGCAGCCTACGGGACTGGTACTACGAGCAGTACTTC. This codes for CASSLRDWYYEQYF.

The CDR3 loop is CASSSRSADTQYF. In nucleotides, the CDR3 is TGCGCCAGCAGCTCCCGAAGTGCAGATACGCAGTATTTT. This chain connects TRBV5-1 to TRBJ2-3; D is unclear. Germline V gives CDR1 SGHRS, CDR2 YFSETQ. The CDR3 runs 13 residues. The V and J ends lost 3 bases and 4 bases respectively, with 9 bases between them.

The chain combines TRBV6-1 with TRBJ1-4; D unclear. CDR3 length equals 15 residues. V lost 11 bases, J lost 5 bases, and 21 bases lay in between. The germline CDR1 and CDR2 sequences are MNHNS and SASEGT. The CDR3 loop reads CAPAPQAAGNEKLFF. CDR3 coding DNA: TGTGCCCCAGCTCCCCAGGCGGCGGGGAATGAAAAACTGTTTTTT.

The chain has TRBV4-1 and TRBJ2-2, with 7 bases identical to TRBD1. After removal of 2 bases from V and 6 bases from J, the junction contained 3 bases not matched to a gene. Germline CDR1 reads MGHRA; CDR2 reads YSYEKL. The CDR3 spans 14 residues. CDR3 protein: CASSQHQGAGELFF. The CDR3 DNA follows: TGCGCCAGCAGCCAACACCAGGGGGCCGGGGAGCTGTTTTTT.

The gene calls are TRBV4-1 and TRBJ2-7; D not certain. V lost 1 base, J lost 3 bases, and 16 bases lay in between. This CDR3 region has 16 residues. Looked up from germline, CDR1 is MGHRA and CDR2 is YSYEKL. CDR3 nucleotide sequence: TGCGCCAGCAGCCAAGTGTTGCAGGTCACGAGCTACGAGCAGTACTTC. Its protein product is CASSQVLQVTSYEQYF.

This clonotype was counted a few times. The chain recombines TRBV6-5 with TRBJ2-7; the D gene could be TRBD1 or TRBD2 (5 bases each). The CDR3 consists of 12 residues. V lost 6 bases to trimming and J lost 7 bases, with 13 bases between them. Germline lookup yields CDR1 MNHEY and CDR2 SVGAGI. The CDR3 coding sequence is TGTGCCAGCAGGGGGGTATCGGGGGAGCAGTACTTC. Protein: CASRGVSGEQYF.

The chain has TRBV5-1 and TRBJ2-1, with 13 bases that match TRBD2. Germline loops: CDR1 SGHRS, CDR2 YFSETQ. This CDR3 spans 14 amino acids. The V segment lost 5 bases and the J segment 8 bases; nucleotides outside the gene matches: 4. The CDR3 DNA reads TGCGCCAGCAGTGCCGGACTAGCGGGAGATGAGCAGTTCTTC. It specifies CASSAGLAGDEQFF.

The chain couples TRBV7-8 to TRBJ2-1, with 8 bases aligning to TRBD2. This CDR3 has 17 residues. Trimming removed 5 bases from V and 2 bases from J; junction bases left unmatched: 11. The germline V gene has CDR1 SGHVS and CDR2 FQNEAQ. This CDR3 is CASSARLAIPTYNEQFF. The CDR3 DNA sequence: TGTGCCAGCAGCGCCAGACTAGCGATACCTACCTACAATGAGCAGTTCTTC.

The rearrangement links TRBV29-1 to TRBJ1-5, with 7 bases matching TRBD1. Per the germline V gene, CDR1 is SQVTM and CDR2 is ANQGSEA. V was clipped by 6 bases and J by 3 bases; unmatched bases: 8. The CDR3 extends over 14 amino acids. Here the CDR3 DNA reads TGCAGCGTATCACAGGGGTCCCACAATCAGCCCCAGCATTTT. Amino acid sequence: CSVSQGSHNQPQHF.

This rearrangement joins TRBV5-1 to TRBJ2-1, with D unclear. The CDR3 sequence is 14 residues long. V lost 2 bases to trimming and J lost 5 bases, with 11 bases between them. Germline CDR1 SGHRS, CDR2 YFSETQ. This CDR3 reads CASSLGRLNNEQFF. In DNA, the CDR3 is TGCGCCAGCAGCTTAGGACGGTTAAACAATGAGCAGTTCTTC.

The V call is TRBV7-9, the J call TRBJ2-1; D uncertain. V was pared by 5 bases and J by 10 bases, with 12 bases between. This CDR3 spans 12 amino acids. CDR1 is SEHNR, CDR2 FQNEAQ, per germline (reference sequence). In DNA form, the CDR3 reads TGTGCCAGCAGCCCTCCTGTATACGAGCAGTTCTTC. Translation gives CASSPPVYEQFF.

The chain has TRBV20-1 and TRBJ1-1; D gene unclear. The CDR3 totals 14 residues. Germline CDR1 is DFQATT and CDR2 is SNEGSKA (reference sequence). The germline V and J ends were trimmed by 1 base and 1 base, with 10 bases remaining between them. The CDR3 nucleotides read TGCAGTGCTAGAGGGGGTCCAGGGAACACTGAAGCTTTCTTT. Its translation: CSARGGPGNTEAFF.

The V and J genes are TRBV7-6 and TRBJ2-5; a possible D gene is TRBD1 (5 bases). The CDR3 spans 14 residues. The V gene's germline CDR1 is SGHVS and CDR2 FNYEAQ. Written as DNA, the CDR3 is TGTTGTGCCTCCAGGGTCCCGTCCCAAGAGACCCAGTACTTC. Amino acid sequence: CCASRVPSQETQYF.

The rearrangement uses TRBV6-6 and TRBJ2-1, with TRBD2 matching over 7 bases. Germline V gene lookup returns CDR1 MNHNY and CDR2 SVGAGI (reference sequence). The V segment lost 4 bases and the J segment 4 bases; nucleotides outside the gene matches: 7. CDR3 length equals 15 residues. Here the CDR3 DNA reads TGTGCCAGCAGTTTGGGGGGGGGGATTTACAATGAGCAGTTCTTC. This translates into CASSLGGGIYNEQFF.